Below, 9 T cell receptor beta chains from the same sample are listed, as sequenced in a study of CD8+CD57+ T cells in acquired aplastic anemia. By flow cytometry, patients selected for sequencing had shown an expansion of CD8+CD57+ cells. Genomic DNA acted as the template from which TCR beta VDJ combination and CDR3 sequence profiling were carried out. TCRdb re-called the reads through MiXCR, storing one row per CDR3 protein. The sample has approximately 220,000 distinct CDR3 sequences; 40% to 60% are singletons. Specimen: sorted CD4+, CD8+, or CD8+CD57+ T cells (not recorded which) from PBMCs. Every receptor here comes from a human donor with aplastic anemia.

CDR3 residues: CATSSAGDGRFGQPQHF. The CDR3 nucleotides are TGTGCCACCAGCAGTGCTGGAGACGGACGGTTCGGACAGCCCCAGCATTTT. The genes are TRBV15 and TRBJ1-5; D not certain. This CDR3 has 17 residues. V was cut by 3 bases and J by 7 bases, with 22 bases left in between. Per the germline V gene, CDR1 is LNHNV and CDR2 is YYDKDF (reference sequence). The entire variable domain, with the rest obtained from reference TRBV15 and TRBJ1-5, is as follows: DAMVIQNPRYQVTQFGKPVTLSCSQTLNHNVMYWYQQKSSQAPKLLFHYYDKDFNNEADTPDNFQSRRPNTSFCFLDIRSPGLGDTAMYLCATSSAGDGRFGQPQHFGDGTRLSIL.

The V gene is TRBV20-1, the J gene TRBJ1-5, with D possibly matching TRBD1 (5 bases). CDR1 and CDR2 (germline): DFQATT, SNEGSKA (reference sequence). The CDR3 runs to 14 residues. V lost 0 bases to trimming and J lost 7 bases, with 13 bases between them. The chain's CDR3 is CSARERAGNQPQHF. Here the CDR3 DNA reads TGCAGTGCTAGAGAACGGGCAGGGAACCAGCCCCAGCATTTT.

V and J are TRBV20-1 and TRBJ2-5; D unresolved. With the DNA end fitting TRBJ2-7 better, the J assignment may be wrong. The germline V gene has CDR1 DFQATT and CDR2 SNEGSKA (reference sequence). The CDR3 length is 13 residues. The CDR3 DNA follows: TGCAGTGCTAGAGCACAGCTAACCTACGAGCAGTACTTC. Translated, it gives CSARAQLTYEQYF.

This clonotype occurred once. The chain uses TRBV19 and TRBJ1-2, with 7 bases identical to TRBD1. V gave up 3 bases and J gave up 8 bases; unmatched junction bases: 9. The CDR3 sequence is 14 residues long. The germline V gene has CDR1 LNHDA and CDR2 SQIVND (reference sequence). CDR3 in amino acids: CASSMRTGAYGYTF. In DNA form, the CDR3 reads TGTGCCAGTAGTATGCGGACAGGAGCGTACGGCTACACCTTC.

The V and J genes are TRBV10-3 and TRBJ1-6, with D hard to call. The length of the CDR3 is 18 residues. Trimming took 0 bases from V and 3 from J, leaving 15 bases between them. CDR1 is ENHRY and CDR2 is SYGVKD in the germline V gene. For the CDR3, the DNA is TGTGCCATCAGTGAGTCGAAGGAGGGTGGTAACTATAATTCACCCCTCCACTTT. This codes for CAISESKEGGNYNSPLHF.

CDR3 bases: TGCAGCGTTCGGAGCGGGCAAGAGACCCAGTACTTC. It yields the protein CSVRSGQETQYF. This chain connects TRBV29-1 to TRBJ2-5, with D possibly TRBD2 on 6 matching bases. This CDR3 comprises 12 residues. V lost 5 bases to trimming and J lost 2 bases, with 9 bases between them. Germline-derived CDR1 and CDR2 are SQVTM and ANQGSEA.

This clonotype was recorded a few times. It may be a read error: a sequence one base away is much more abundant. The chain is built from TRBV7-2 and TRBJ2-5; tentatively, D is TRBD2 (6 bases). CDR1 is SGHTA and CDR2 is FQGNSA in the germline V gene. The CDR3 has 14 amino acids. Trimming took off 1 base at V and 5 bases at J, with 11 bases between the two ends. The CDR3 region has the DNA TGTGCCAGCAGCTTAGGCGTGGGAGGTGAGACCCAGTACTTC. Amino acids: CASSLGVGGETQYF.

This chain links TRBV29-1 with TRBJ2-1, with D perhaps given as TRBD1 or TRBD2 (5 bases each). There are 14 residues in the CDR3. V dropped 6 bases and J dropped 4 bases, with 16 bases sitting between them. CDR1 SQVTM and CDR2 ANQGSEA come from the germline V gene. This chain's CDR3 is CSVNTGTEYNEQFF. The CDR3, as DNA: TGCAGCGTGAACACCGGGACGGAGTACAATGAGCAGTTCTTC.

This clonotype was observed at least ten times. The chain recombines TRBV6-5 with TRBJ1-6; D is unclear. Trimming pared 8 bases from V and 0 bases from J, leaving 14 bases between. Germline V CDR1 and CDR2: MNHEY, SVGAGI. The CDR3 totals 16 residues. The CDR3 DNA follows: TGTGCCAGCGGACGGGTTACCAGCTCCTATAATTCACCCCTCCACTTT. Its protein is CASGRVTSSYNSPLHF.